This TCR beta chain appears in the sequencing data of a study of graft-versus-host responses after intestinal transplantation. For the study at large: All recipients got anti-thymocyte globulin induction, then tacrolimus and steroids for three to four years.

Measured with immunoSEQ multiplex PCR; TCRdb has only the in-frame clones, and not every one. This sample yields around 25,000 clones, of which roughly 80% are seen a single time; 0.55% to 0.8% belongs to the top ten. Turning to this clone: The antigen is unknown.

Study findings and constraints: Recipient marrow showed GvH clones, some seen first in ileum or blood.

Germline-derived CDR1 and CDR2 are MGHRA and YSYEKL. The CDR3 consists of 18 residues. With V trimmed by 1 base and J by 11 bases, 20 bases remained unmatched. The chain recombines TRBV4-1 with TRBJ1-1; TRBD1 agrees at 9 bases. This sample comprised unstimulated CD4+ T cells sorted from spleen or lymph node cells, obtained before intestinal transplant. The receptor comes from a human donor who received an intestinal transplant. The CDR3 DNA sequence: TGCGCCAGCAGCCAAGGACGGGAGGGCAGGGGAAGGACAGGGGATGCTTTCTTT. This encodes CASSQGREGRGRTGDAFF.